The rows below give T cell receptor beta chains drawn from one sample of a study of blood T cells in healthy people across ages. TCRdb independently ran MiXCR on the 5' RACE reads; one entry per CDR3 protein. In the table there are about 640,000 distinct CDR3 sequences, under 70% of which are singletons. Sequences were obtained from blood. These TCRs come from a man in his fifties or sixties in good health. CDR3s include the opening cysteine and the closing phenylalanine or tryptophan. D genes are given only for firm matches. Clone size, where shown, is once, few, many, or a class for clones that have expanded.

CASSYAYQPQHF,TGTGCCAGCAGTTACGCTTATCAGCCCCAGCATTTT,few,NA,TRBJ1-5,TRBV6-6
CSARREGREKLFF,TGCAGTGCTAGACGAGAGGGAAGGGAAAAACTGTTTTTT,NA,NA,TRBJ1-4,TRBV20-1
CASSLGREQFF,TGTGCCAGCAGCTTAGGGCGGGAGCAGTTCTTC,NA,NA,TRBJ2-1,TRBV12-3/TRBV12-4
CASSVEGSGAFF,TGTGCCAGCAGCGTAGAGGGAAGCGGAGCTTTCTTT,NA,NA,TRBJ1-1,TRBV9
CASSTKTGRAYEQYF,TGTGCCAGCTCAACGAAGACAGGGAGAGCCTACGAGCAGTACTTC,once,TRBD1,TRBJ2-7,TRBV18
CASSAHLVNTEAFF,TGTGCCAGCAGCGCCCATTTGGTGAACACTGAAGCTTTCTTT,NA,NA,TRBJ1-1,TRBV9
CASSQSLRTGYSPLHF,TGTGCCAGCAGCCAAAGCCTCAGGACAGGGTATTCACCCCTCCACTTT,NA,TRBD1,TRBJ1-6,TRBV4-2
CASSSGVSYEQYF,TGTGCCAGCTCTAGCGGAGTCTCCTACGAGCAGTACTTC,many,TRBD2,TRBJ2-7,TRBV2
CASSQEVAKNIQYF,TGTGCCAGCAGCCAAGAAGTAGCCAAAAACATTCAGTACTTC,NA,NA,TRBJ2-4,TRBV4-2
CASSEAVGRIDTQYF,TGCGCCAGCAGTGAAGCTGTGGGGCGTATAGATACGCAGTATTTT,NA,NA,TRBJ2-3,TRBV10-2
CASSEWGQGNGYTF,TGTGCCAGCAGTGAATGGGGCCAGGGGAATGGCTACACCTTC,NA,NA,TRBJ1-2,TRBV25-1
CASSAGLAENPTGDTQYF,TGCGCCAGCAGCGCCGGACTAGCGGAAAACCCTACGGGAGATACGCAGTATTTT,NA,TRBD2,TRBJ2-3,TRBV5-1
CSVRTTGGSDNEQFF,TGCAGCGTAAGAACCACAGGGGGCTCCGACAATGAGCAGTTCTTC,NA,TRBD1,TRBJ2-1,TRBV29-1
CASTLTGGNQPQHF,TGCGCCAGCACTCTGACAGGGGGCAATCAGCCCCAGCATTTT,NA,TRBD1,TRBJ1-5,TRBV5-1
CASRPGSYNEQYF,TGTGCCAGCAGACCGGGCTCCTACAATGAGCAGTACTTC,NA,NA,TRBJ2-7,TRBV28
CASSHPKLEYQRQETQYF,TGCGCCAGCAGCCACCCAAAACTGGAGTACCAAAGACAAGAGACCCAGTACTTC,few,NA,TRBJ2-5,TRBV4-1
CASSQEATGGDEQFF,TGTGCCAGCAGCCAAGAGGCGACAGGGGGCGATGAGCAGTTCTTC,NA,TRBD1,TRBJ2-1,TRBV4-2
CASSYSTVDEQYF,TGTGCCAGCAGTTACTCGACAGTGGACGAGCAGTACTTC,NA,NA,TRBJ2-7,TRBV6-5
CATYTDTQYF,TGTGCCACCTACACAGATACGCAGTATTTT,NA,NA,TRBJ2-3,TRBV28
CASSQLNNEQFF,TGTGCCAGCAGCCAGCTAAACAATGAGCAGTTCTTC,NA,NA,TRBJ2-1,TRBV3-1
CSANLAGARTDTQYF,TGCAGTGCCAATCTAGCTGGGGCGCGCACAGATACGCAGTATTTT,NA,NA,TRBJ2-3,TRBV20-1
CSARGSVAGYTDTQYF,TGCAGTGCCAGGGGGTCGGTAGCGGGTTACACAGATACGCAGTATTTT,many,NA,TRBJ2-3,TRBV20-1
CASSPLQDGTEAFF,TGTGCCAGCAGTCCGCTTCAAGACGGCACTGAAGCTTTCTTT,NA,NA,TRBJ1-1,TRBV2
CATSGKRSGANVLTF,TGTGCCACCAGTGGAAAGCGGTCTGGGGCCAACGTCCTGACTTTC,NA,NA,TRBJ2-6,TRBV24-1
CATSDLGDRANSPLHF,TGTGCCACCAGTGATTTAGGGGACAGGGCCAATTCACCCCTCCACTTT,once,TRBD1,TRBJ1-6,TRBV24-1
CSALERVVGVDEQYF,TGCAGTGCTTTGGAGCGTGTAGTAGGGGTGGACGAGCAGTACTTC,NA,NA,TRBJ2-7,TRBV20-1
CATSRDVRRTGMSQETQYF,TGTGCCACCAGCAGAGATGTCCGCCGGACAGGGATGTCCCAAGAGACCCAGTACTTC,NA,TRBD1,TRBJ2-5,TRBV15
CAMEAGGGTSGELFF,TGTGCCATGGAAGCCGGCGGGGGGACGTCCGGGGAGCTGTTTTTT,NA,TRBD2,TRBJ2-2,TRBV10-3
CAINTGTGGTGGYGYTF,TGTGCCATCAACACCGGGACAGGGGGCACAGGGGGCTATGGCTACACCTTC,NA,TRBD1,TRBJ1-2,TRBV10-3
CASSDAGAATDTQYF,TGTGCCAGCAGTGATGCGGGGGCCGCCACAGATACGCAGTATTTT,NA,NA,TRBJ2-3,TRBV6-1
CASSPEMGDTDTQYF,TGTGCCAGCTCACCAGAGATGGGGGACACAGATACGCAGTATTTT,NA,NA,TRBJ2-3,TRBV18
CASSPPQGYRAYNEQFF,TGCGCCAGCAGTCCCCCCCAGGGGTACCGAGCCTACAATGAGCAGTTCTTC,NA,NA,TRBJ2-1,TRBV5-1
CASRQAGMSTDTQYF,TGTGCCAGCAGGCAAGCGGGGATGAGCACAGATACGCAGTATTTT,NA,TRBD2,TRBJ2-3,TRBV4-2
CSVETHRDTQETQYF,TGCAGCGTTGAGACCCACCGGGACACCCAAGAGACCCAGTACTTC,NA,NA,TRBJ2-5,TRBV29-1
CSARGWSGKDQETQYF,TGCAGTGCTAGAGGTTGGAGCGGGAAAGACCAAGAGACCCAGTACTTC,NA,TRBD2,TRBJ2-5,TRBV20-1
CAISGTSGGFTYEQYF,TGTGCCATCAGTGGGACTAGCGGGGGCTTTACCTACGAGCAGTACTTC,NA,TRBD2,TRBJ2-7,TRBV10-3
CSVVSVQETQYF,TGCAGCGTTGTGTCCGTACAAGAGACCCAGTACTTC,few,NA,TRBJ2-5,TRBV29-1
CASSPYRDEKLFF,TGTGCCAGCAGCCCCTACAGGGACGAAAAACTGTTTTTT,once,NA,TRBJ1-4,TRBV28
CASSSLGMPYEQYF,TGTGCCAGCAGCAGTCTGGGTATGCCCTACGAGCAGTACTTC,NA,NA,TRBJ2-7,TRBV5-5
CAIRDREGYEQFF,TGTGCCATCCGGGACAGGGAGGGATATGAGCAGTTCTTC,few,TRBD1,TRBJ2-1,TRBV10-3
CASSSYRTSGGTDTQYF,TGTGCCAGCAGCTCGTATCGGACTAGCGGGGGCACAGATACGCAGTATTTT,NA,TRBD2,TRBJ2-3,TRBV7-2
CASSLAHGGSPSVLTF,TGCGCCAGCAGCTTGGCCCACGGGGGCTCACCAAGCGTCCTGACTTTC,NA,NA,TRBJ2-6,TRBV5-1
CASSEPGPRGKETQYF,TGTGCCAGCAGTGAGCCGGGCCCACGTGGGAAAGAGACCCAGTACTTC,NA,NA,TRBJ2-5,TRBV25-1
CASSFDGTGKGMETQYF,TGTGCCAGCAGCTTTGACGGGACGGGGAAAGGAATGGAGACGCAGTATTTT,once,NA,TRBJ2-3,TRBV11-2
CASSQDLRDRSPLHF,TGTGCCAGCAGCCAAGACCTCAGGGATCGTTCACCCCTCCACTTT,NA,NA,TRBJ1-6,TRBV14
CASSDPGQGVETQYF,TGTGCCAGCAGTGACCCAGGACAGGGGGTCGAGACCCAGTACTTC,NA,TRBD1,TRBJ2-5,TRBV25-1
CASSLGQASNQPQHF,TGTGCCAGCAGCTTAGGACAGGCTAGCAATCAGCCCCAGCATTTT,once,TRBD1,TRBJ1-5,TRBV5-5
CSVEDQAGKPNEQFF,TGCAGCGTTGAAGATCAGGCAGGGAAACCCAATGAGCAGTTCTTC,few,NA,TRBJ2-1,TRBV29-1
CASSPNSAGKTQYF,TGCGCCAGCAGCCCGAACTCGGCCGGGAAGACCCAGTACTTC,NA,NA,TRBJ2-5,TRBV4-1